These 19 T cell receptor beta chains were sequenced from one sample in a study of somatic reversion in DOCK8 deficiency. From about 100 ng genomic DNA, TRB libraries were made by one-step EuroClonality-NGS amplicon PCR. TCRdb fed the multiplex PCR reads into MiXCR, producing one record per CDR3 protein. The sample has several thousand distinct CDR3 sequences; around 23% are singletons. The sample was peripheral blood. The receptors shown here come from a human donor in good health.

V usage is TRBV7-2 and J usage is TRBJ1-1; 8 positions agree with TRBD1. V shed 3 bases and J 1 base; nucleotides not matched to a gene: 1. Germline assignment: CDR1 SGHTA and CDR2 FQGNSA. The CDR3 is 14 amino acids. CDR3 coding DNA: TGTGCCAGCAGCTTTACAGGGGGGAACACTGAAGCTTTCTTT. Residues: CASSFTGGNTEAFF.

The chain combines TRBV6-1 with TRBJ1-1, with 7 nucleotides matching TRBD1. The better agreement between TRBJ1-6 and the DNA end casts doubt on the J call. The CDR3 spans 14 residues. Germline V gives CDR1 MNHNS, CDR2 SASEGT. CDR3: CASSSGQTNSPLHF. CDR3 DNA sequence: TGTGCCAGCAGTTCGGGACAGACGAATTCACCCCTCCACTTT.

This clonotype appeared a few times. This sequence joins TRBV7-9 and TRBJ1-5; TRBD1 is a possible D gene (6 bases). CDR3 length: 17 amino acids. Per germline, CDR1 SEHNR and CDR2 FQNEAQ (reference sequence). V was cut by 5 bases and J by 4 bases, with 21 bases left in between. The CDR3 spells CASSPPGQGGSNQPQHF. The DNA of the CDR3 is TGTGCCAGCAGCCCCCCAGGACAAGGGGGAAGTAATCAGCCCCAGCATTTT.

The rearrangement uses TRBV20-1 and TRBJ2-7, with 8 bases matching TRBD2. In germline, CDR1 is DFQATT, CDR2 SNEGSKA (reference sequence). This CDR3 is built from 15 residues. CDR3 in amino acids: CSYSSGGGSSYEQYF. The CDR3 DNA follows: TGCAGCTATTCCTCGGGGGGGGGGAGCTCCTACGAGCAGTACTTC.

The CDR3 DNA sequence: TGTGCCAGCAGTCCCGCCGGGACTGGCGCCGGGGGCTACACCTTC. It encodes CASSPAGTGAGGYTF. The gene calls are TRBV6-1 and TRBJ1-2; D possibly corresponds to TRBD1 (5 bases). The V and J ends lost 5 bases and 8 bases respectively, with 21 bases between them. CDR3 length equals 15 residues. Germline V gives CDR1 MNHNS, CDR2 SASEGT.

In regard to this clonotype: This could be a read error, since a much larger clone is one nucleotide away. The chain carries TRBV11-2 and TRBJ1-6; D gene unclear. Germline-derived CDR1 and CDR2 are SGHAT and FQNNGV. CDR3 length equals 14 residues. For the CDR3, the DNA is TGTGCCGGCAGCTTAATATCCAATAATTCACCCCTCCACTTT. The encoded protein is CAGSLISNNSPLHF. Complete variable domain (other parts from reference TRBV11-2 and TRBJ1-6): EAGVAQSPRYKIIEKRQSVAFWCNPISGHATLYWYQQILGQGPKLLIQFQNNGVVDDSQLPKDRFSAERLKGVDSTLKIQPAKLEDSAVYLCAGSLISNNSPLHFGNGTRLTVT.

The CDR3 DNA is TGTGCCAGCAGTTTATGGTGGGCCCTTGGTCCCCTCCACTTT. It is translated as CASSLWWALGPLHF. The chain recombines TRBV28 with TRBJ1-1, with D uncertain. The DNA matches TRBJ1-6 better at its end, which makes the J call doubtful. Per germline, CDR1 MDHEN and CDR2 SYDVKM. The CDR3 consists of 14 residues.

The V and J genes are TRBV7-9 and TRBJ1-2; tentative D call: TRBD1 (6 bases). V was pared by 5 bases and J by 0 bases, with 13 bases between. CDR3 size: 15 residues. Germline values: CDR1 SEHNR, CDR2 FQNEAQ (reference sequence). The CDR3 DNA reads as TGTGCCAGCAGCCAAGCAGGGGTGCCTAACTATGGCTACACCTTC. Translating gives CASSQAGVPNYGYTF.

This clonotype is medium-sized in the sample. The chain recombines TRBV19 with TRBJ1-2; D gene uncertain. This CDR3 region has 10 residues. Germline V CDR1 and CDR2: LNHDA, SQIVND (reference sequence). V was clipped by 8 bases and J by 5 bases, with 6 bases between them. As DNA, the CDR3 is TGTGCCAGTGAAGGGTATGGCTACACCTTC. Residues: CASEGYGYTF.

By share of the sample, this clonotype is large (0.1 to 1%). The rearrangement uses TRBV19 and TRBJ1-1; no definite D call. Germline CDR1 LNHDA, CDR2 SQIVND (reference sequence). This CDR3 is 15 amino acids long. V lost 4 bases and J lost 1, with 13 bases in between. The CDR3 DNA reads as TGTGCCAGTAGTAGCGTTCCGAGAAGGAACACTGAAGCTTTCTTT. This encodes CASSSVPRRNTEAFF.

This clonotype counts as medium-sized (0.01 to 0.1%). The rearrangement joins TRBV5-4 to TRBJ2-7, with D possibly TRBD2 on 6 matching bases. Trimming pared 2 bases from V and 4 bases from J, leaving 10 bases between. The CDR3 totals 13 residues. Germline values: CDR1 SGHNT, CDR2 YYREEE (reference sequence). The CDR3 bases are TGTGCCAGCAGCTTTCCGGGGGAATACGAGCAGTACTTC. Residues: CASSFPGEYEQYF.

The V gene is TRBV6-5, the J gene TRBJ1-5, with D maybe TRBD1 (5 bases). CDR1 is MNHEY and CDR2 is SVGAGI in the germline V gene. The ends were cut back, 0 bases at V and 7 bases at J, with 10 bases in the middle. The CDR3 covers 14 residues. CDR3 DNA: TGTGCCAGCAGTTACTCGAGGACAATCCAGCCCCAGCATTTT. This sequence encodes CASSYSRTIQPQHF.

The chain links TRBV3-1 to TRBJ1-3; D perhaps matches TRBD1 (5 bases). The V gene's germline CDR1 is LGHDT and CDR2 YNNKEL (reference sequence). CDR3 length: 13 amino acids. Deletions cut 4 bases from V and 7 bases from J, with 11 bases between. CDR3 loop: CASSLGLGNTIYF. The CDR3 DNA reads TGTGCCAGCAGCCTGGGACTTGGGAACACCATATATTTT. Full variable domain (rest looked up from reference TRBV3-1 and TRBJ1-3): DTAVSQTPKYLVTQMGNDKSIKCEQNLGHDTMYWYKQDSKKFLKIMFSYNNKELIINETVPNRFSPKSPDKAHLNLHINSLELGDSAVYFCASSLGLGNTIYFGEGSWLTVV.

Within the sample, this clonotype is medium-sized. This sequence joins TRBV6-6 and TRBJ1-1; 8 nucleotides match TRBD1. Unmatched junction bases numbered 8, after V lost 6 bases and J lost 5 bases. Germline V gene sequence: CDR1 MNHNY, CDR2 SVGAGI (reference sequence). The CDR3 totals 14 residues. The DNA of the CDR3 is TGTGCCAGCAGACCAACAGGGGGTCGAACTGAAGCTTTCTTT. Its protein product is CASRPTGGRTEAFF.

A few counts support this clonotype. This chain uses TRBV28 with TRBJ1-2, with TRBD1 as a possible D gene (6 bases). The V end lost 5 bases, the J end lost 6 bases, and 19 bases lay between the germline ends. The CDR3 has 15 amino acids. Germline CDR1 MDHEN, CDR2 SYDVKM. CDR3 protein: CASSPNNREGNGYTF. The CDR3 nucleotides read TGTGCCAGCAGTCCTAATAACAGGGAGGGGAATGGCTACACCTTC.

As regards this clonotype: A much larger clone sits a single nucleotide away, making a read error possible. The chain employs TRBV7-8 and TRBJ1-1, with D hard to call. Per the germline V gene, CDR1 is SGHVS and CDR2 is FQNEAQ. The CDR3 contains 12 residues. The CDR3 DNA sequence: TGTGCCACCTACGGAGAACATGCTGAAGCTTCCTTT. Translation gives CATYGEHAEASF.

This chain connects TRBV5-1 to TRBJ1-1; D is ambiguous. V was shortened by 3 bases and J by 1 base, with 10 bases between the two germline ends. The CDR3 is made up of 14 amino acids. Germline V gene data show CDR1 as SGHRS and CDR2 as YFSETQ. CDR3 protein: CASSSPPGNTEAFF. CDR3 DNA: TGCGCCAGCAGCTCCCCTCCGGGGAACACTGAAGCTTTCTTT.

This clonotype qualifies as large. The chain is built from TRBV10-3 and TRBJ1-1, with 7 nucleotides matching TRBD1. V was pared by 5 bases and J by 1 base, with 7 bases of the junction left unmatched. This CDR3 has 15 amino acids. The germline CDR1 and CDR2 sequences are ENHRY and SYGVKD. CDR3 in amino acids: CAISSQGTTNTEAFF. DNA for the CDR3: TGTGCCATCAGTTCACAGGGGACGACGAACACTGAAGCTTTCTTT.

This chain uses TRBV29-1 with TRBJ1-6, with D uncertain. The CDR3 contains 13 residues. V was pared by 2 bases and J by 10 bases, with 12 bases between. Germline loops: CDR1 SQVTM, CDR2 ANQGSEA. The CDR3 sequence is CSVELWVESPLHF. For the CDR3, the DNA is TGCAGCGTTGAACTTTGGGTGGAGTCACCCCTCCACTTT.